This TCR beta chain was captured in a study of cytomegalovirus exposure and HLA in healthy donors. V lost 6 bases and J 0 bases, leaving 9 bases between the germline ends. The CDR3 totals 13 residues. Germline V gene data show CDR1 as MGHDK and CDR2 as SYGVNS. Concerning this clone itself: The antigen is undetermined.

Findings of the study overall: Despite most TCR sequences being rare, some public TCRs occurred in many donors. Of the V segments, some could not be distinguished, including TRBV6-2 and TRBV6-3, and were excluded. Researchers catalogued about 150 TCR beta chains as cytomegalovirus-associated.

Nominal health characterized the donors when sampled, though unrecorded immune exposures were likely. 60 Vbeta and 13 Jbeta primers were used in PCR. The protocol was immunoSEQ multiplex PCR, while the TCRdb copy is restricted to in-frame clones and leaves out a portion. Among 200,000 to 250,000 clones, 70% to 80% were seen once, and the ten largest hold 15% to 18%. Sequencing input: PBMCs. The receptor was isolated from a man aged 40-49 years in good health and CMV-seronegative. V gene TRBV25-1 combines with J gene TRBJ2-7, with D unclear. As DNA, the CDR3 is TGTGCCAGCAGGGGCCCAAGCTCCTACGAGCAGTACTTC. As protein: CASRGPSSYEQYF.